The sequence of this TCR beta chain was determined in a study of blood T cell repertoires in COVID-19 (dated by TCRdb to 2020 to 2021). Looking at the study overall: Collaborator samples came from the United States, Italy and Spain and covered acute and convalescent phases of COVID-19. Where HLA class I and class II types were available, the types were taken from metadata supplied by the sample provider, not from assay-based typing. The prospective study material was composed of cDNA or gDNA derived from T cells, B-cell-depleted T cells, or PBMCs. Subjects who had been exposed to COVID-19, were actively infected with it, or had recovered from it provided the deeply sampled blood TCRbeta repertoires that made up the dataset. The samples were drawn from two sources: the first 160 participants of the ongoing ImmuneRACE study, and fewer than 1,500 subjects contributed by 6 global collaborators. The repertoires were released in a freely available public database meant as a resource for research on the immune response to SARS-CoV-2. A de-identified subject ID, COVID-19 status, age in years and sex were almost always included in the sample metadata. The paper's findings and limits, for the study overall: The quantity of clinical and demographic metadata differed by source and by participant and was supplied without curation.

The collaborating institutions used their own protocols to collect whole blood in K2EDTA tubes. Collaborator samples were shipped for TCRbeta analysis as frozen whole blood, isolated PBMCs, or DNA extracted from either sample type. Counted from cysteine to phenylalanine, this CDR3 has 15 amino acids. Only the CDR3 region is kept as DNA, spanning 45 bases read in frame from base 1. Based on the germline V gene (reference sequence), the CDR1 and CDR2 sequences are SEHNR and FQNEAQ. After removal of 4 bases from V and 4 bases from J, the junction retains 6 bases not matched to a gene. Concerning this clone: Its antigen has not been determined. Base qualities are not provided; no much larger clone lies one nucleotide away.

TCRbeta CDR3 regions were amplified from genomic DNA using the immunoSEQ Assay, a bias-controlled multiplex PCR. As for the authors' bioinformatics: The number of nucleated cells in each sample was estimated from the amplification of reference gene primers within the assay. Sequence reads were collapsed and filtered to measure the absolute abundance of every unique TCRbeta CDR3 rearrangement. Productive Simpson clonality was computed per sample as the square root of Simpson's diversity index over productive rearrangements. The table was pulled from immuneACCESS by TCRdb, which kept in-frame rearrangements only. Such tables lose some clones; where checked, under half of the loss comes from unresolved V genes, and the rest has no known cause. Clone size and the V and J calls come from that table; the DNA yielded D and trimming. The sample contains roughly 53,000 clones, approximately 90% of them found a single time. The leading ten clones occupy 1.5% to 2% of the sample.

Recombination connected TRBV7-9 to TRBJ1-3; TRBD1 lines up with 8 middle nucleotides. The receptor comes from a man aged 55 to 70 with acute or convalescent COVID-19. Sequenced material: peripheral blood. The CDR3 reads as follows: CASSSTGVAGNTIYF. The DNA is as follows: TGTGCCAGCAGCTCGACAGGGGTAGCAGGAAACACCATATATTTT.